These T cell receptor beta chains were read from a single sample in a study of regulatory T cells in long-lasting Graves disease. A single record per CDR3 protein comes from TCRdb applying MiXCR to the multiplex PCR reads. The table lists over 450,000 distinct CDR3 sequences, about 22% of them singletons. Material: peripheral blood mononuclear cells (PBMCs), obtained when the disease was refractory, from a patient treated with antithyroid drugs. The receptor source for this set is a female donor with Graves disease. The CDR3 runs from the conserved cysteine through the conserved F or W. Each record gives: J gene, D gene, V gene, clone size, CDR3 protein, CDR3 DNA. The D gene is left open where the match is weak. Size values are once, few and many counts, or a class for expanded clones, and some rows have none.

J: TRBJ2-7
D: -
V: TRBV6-1
size: few
CDR3: CASSEGLNTYEQYF
DNA: TGTGCCAGCAGTGAAGGACTTAATACCTACGAGCAGTACTTC

J: TRBJ2-7
D: TRBD1
V: TRBV10-3
size: few
CDR3: CAIKPQNRGYEQYF
DNA: TGTGCCATCAAACCCCAAAACAGGGGCTACGAGCAGTACTTC

J: TRBJ1-1
D: TRBD1
V: TRBV2
size: few
CDR3: CASGATGQNTEAFF
DNA: TGTGCCAGCGGCGCGACAGGGCAGAACACTGAAGCTTTCTTT

J: TRBJ1-6
D: -
V: TRBV6-5
size: -
CDR3: CASSYLGRAYNSPLHF
DNA: TGTGCCAGCAGTTACCTAGGGAGGGCTTATAATTCACCCCTCCACTTT

J: TRBJ2-6
D: -
V: TRBV28
size: many
CDR3: CASRPGLIGAWGANVLTF
DNA: TGTGCCAGCAGGCCCGGACTCATAGGGGCATGGGGGGCCAACGTCCTGACTTTC

J: TRBJ2-1
D: -
V: TRBV12-3/TRBV12-4
size: -
CDR3: CASSFDYRYNEQFF
DNA: TGTGCCAGCAGTTTTGACTACCGATACAATGAGCAGTTCTTC

J: TRBJ1-4
D: -
V: TRBV15
size: many
CDR3: CATSPLWGTLGNEKLFF
DNA: TGTGCCACCAGCCCACTTTGGGGCACCCTCGGGAATGAAAAACTGTTTTTT

J: TRBJ2-7
D: TRBD2
V: TRBV28
size: many
CDR3: CASSLSSGMDEQYF
DNA: TGTGCCAGCAGTCTCTCTAGCGGGATGGACGAGCAGTACTTC

J: TRBJ2-3
D: -
V: TRBV28
size: -
CDR3: CACWESTDTQYF
DNA: TGTGCCTGCTGGGAGAGCACAGATACGCAGTATTTT

J: TRBJ2-5
D: TRBD2
V: TRBV29-1
size: -
CDR3: CSVASGALQETQYF
DNA: TGCAGCGTGGCTAGCGGAGCGCTCCAAGAGACCCAGTACTTC

J: TRBJ1-2
D: -
V: TRBV7-3
size: -
CDR3: CASSPGQPSGGYTF
DNA: TGTGCCAGCAGCCCCGGACAGCCGAGTGGGGGCTACACCTTC

J: TRBJ1-3
D: -
V: TRBV7-9
size: -
CDR3: CAAAFSPQGDRNTIYF
DNA: TGTGCCGCAGCTTTCAGTCCACAGGGTGATCGTAACACCATATATTTT

J: TRBJ1-4
D: TRBD1
V: TRBV6-1
size: many
CDR3: CASSPVGQGGANEKLFF
DNA: TGTGCCAGCAGTCCCGTAGGACAGGGGGGAGCTAATGAAAAACTGTTTTTT

J: TRBJ2-6
D: TRBD2
V: TRBV12-3/TRBV12-4
size: once
CDR3: CASRGLAGEVNGANVPTF
DNA: TGTGCCAGCAGAGGTCTAGCGGGAGAAGTGAACGGGGCCAACGTCCCGACTTTC

J: TRBJ2-3
D: -
V: TRBV2
size: few
CDR3: CASSGQTDTQYF
DNA: TGTGCCAGCAGCGGACAGACAGATACGCAGTATTTT

J: TRBJ2-5
D: -
V: TRBV6-1
size: -
CDR3: CASSELLTQETQYF
DNA: TGTGCCAGCAGTGAATTATTGACTCAAGAGACCCAGTACTTC

J: TRBJ2-1
D: -
V: TRBV19
size: few
CDR3: CASSIWLASSYNEQFF
DNA: TGTGCCAGTAGTATATGGCTAGCGAGCTCCTACAATGAGCAGTTCTTC

J: TRBJ2-2
D: -
V: TRBV11-3
size: many
CDR3: CASRSRDHVPGELFF
DNA: TGTGCCAGCAGGTCACGGGACCACGTCCCCGGGGAGCTGTTTTTT

J: TRBJ2-5
D: TRBD2
V: TRBV28
size: many
CDR3: CASSPMAGEAQETQHF
DNA: TGTGCCAGCAGCCCGATGGCGGGGGAGGCCCAAGAGACCCAGCACTTC

J: TRBJ1-1
D: TRBD1
V: TRBV19
size: -
CDR3: CASSPPRTGMNTEAFF
DNA: TGTGCCAGTAGCCCACCCCGGACAGGCATGAACACTGAAGCTTTCTTT

J: TRBJ2-7
D: -
V: TRBV27
size: many
CDR3: CASSFGSREAKQYF
DNA: TGTGCCAGCAGTTTTGGAAGCAGGGAGGCTAAGCAGTACTTC

J: TRBJ1-4
D: -
V: TRBV7-9
size: few
CDR3: CASPPPEKLFF
DNA: TGTGCCAGCCCCCCCCCGGAAAAACTGTTTTTT

J: TRBJ1-5
D: -
V: TRBV15
size: -
CDR3: CATSRDIREPQHF
DNA: TGTGCCACCAGCAGAGATATTCGGGAGCCCCAGCATTTT

J: TRBJ1-1
D: TRBD1
V: TRBV7-9
size: -
CDR3: CASSPRQGVYRYSDTEAFF
DNA: TGTGCCAGCAGCCCCCGACAGGGAGTCTACCGCTACTCGGACACTGAAGCTTTCTTT

J: TRBJ2-5
D: -
V: TRBV6-5
size: -
CDR3: CASSYSSWTRETQYF
DNA: TGTGCCAGCAGTTACTCGTCCTGGACGAGGGAGACCCAGTACTTC

J: TRBJ2-3
D: TRBD2
V: TRBV28
size: -
CDR3: CASSLSSGSTDTQYF
DNA: TGTGCCAGCAGTTTATCTAGCGGGAGCACAGATACGCAGTATTTT

J: TRBJ1-2
D: TRBD1
V: TRBV6-2/TRBV6-3
size: -
CDR3: CASSYSPTGTGVGYTF
DNA: TGTGCCAGCAGTTACTCCCCAACTGGGACAGGGGTTGGCTACACCTTC

J: TRBJ2-2
D: -
V: TRBV11-3
size: many
CDR3: CASSLGVRDGELFF
DNA: TGTGCCAGCAGCTTAGGAGTGAGGGACGGGGAGCTGTTTTTT

J: TRBJ2-7
D: -
V: TRBV12-3/TRBV12-4
size: -
CDR3: CASKRDENYEQYF
DNA: TGTGCCAGCAAAAGGGACGAGAACTACGAGCAGTACTTC

J: TRBJ1-2
D: TRBD1
V: TRBV7-2
size: many
CDR3: CASSPGTGRGYGYTF
DNA: TGTGCCAGCAGCCCTGGGACAGGGCGAGGCTATGGCTACACCTTC

J: TRBJ2-7
D: TRBD1
V: TRBV13
size: -
CDR3: CATSGGENEQYF
DNA: TGTGCCACCTCAGGGGGCGAGAACGAGCAGTACTTC

J: TRBJ1-1
D: -
V: TRBV6-1
size: few
CDR3: CASSPVGSVGSEAFF
DNA: TGTGCCAGCAGCCCCGTTGGATCAGTCGGGTCTGAAGCTTTCTTT

J: TRBJ1-2
D: TRBD1
V: TRBV7-2
size: many
CDR3: CASSLQGAHGYTF
DNA: TGTGCCAGCAGCTTACAGGGGGCGCATGGCTACACCTTC

J: TRBJ1-5
D: TRBD1
V: TRBV2
size: -
CDR3: CASRGQTSNQPQHF
DNA: TGTGCCAGCAGGGGACAGACTAGCAATCAGCCCCAGCATTTT

J: TRBJ2-6
D: TRBD1
V: TRBV5-5
size: many
CDR3: CASSTQRQGASRANVLTF
DNA: TGTGCCAGCAGCACCCAAAGACAGGGGGCAAGTAGGGCCAACGTCCTGACTTTC

J: TRBJ2-3
D: TRBD2
V: TRBV28
size: once
CDR3: CASSPAGGAFGDTQYF
DNA: TGTGCCAGCAGTCCAGCGGGGGGGGCCTTTGGGGATACGCAGTATTTT

J: TRBJ2-7
D: TRBD1
V: TRBV12-3/TRBV12-4
size: many
CDR3: CASSFLTGDYEQYF
DNA: TGTGCCAGCAGTTTCTTGACAGGGGACTACGAGCAGTACTTC

J: TRBJ2-7
D: TRBD2
V: TRBV27
size: -
CDR3: CASRGLAVPHEQYF
DNA: TGTGCCAGCAGGGGACTAGCGGTCCCCCACGAGCAGTACTTC

J: TRBJ1-2
D: -
V: TRBV15
size: many
CDR3: CATSRESEAFGYTF
DNA: TGTGCCACCAGCAGAGAGTCGGAGGCTTTTGGCTACACCTTC

J: TRBJ2-7
D: TRBD2
V: TRBV28
size: many
CDR3: CASSTTSGGDYEQYF
DNA: TGTGCCAGCAGCACAACTAGCGGGGGTGACTACGAGCAGTACTTC

J: TRBJ2-7
D: -
V: TRBV3-1
size: many
CDR3: CASSLVSHRMYF
DNA: TGTGCCAGCAGCCTCGTCAGCCATCGAATGTACTTC

J: TRBJ2-2
D: TRBD2
V: TRBV6-2/TRBV6-3
size: -
CDR3: CASSYSRLADGELFF
DNA: TGTGCCAGCAGTTACTCGAGACTAGCGGACGGGGAGCTGTTTTTT